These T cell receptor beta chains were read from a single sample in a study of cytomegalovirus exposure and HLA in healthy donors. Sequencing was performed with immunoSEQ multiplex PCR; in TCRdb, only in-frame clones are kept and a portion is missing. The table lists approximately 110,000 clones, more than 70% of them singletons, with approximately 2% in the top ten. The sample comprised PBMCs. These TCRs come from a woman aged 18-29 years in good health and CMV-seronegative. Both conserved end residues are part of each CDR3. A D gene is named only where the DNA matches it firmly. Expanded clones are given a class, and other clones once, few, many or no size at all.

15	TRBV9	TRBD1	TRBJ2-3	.	CASSDGDRAPDTQYF	TGTGCCAGCAGCGATGGGGACAGGGCCCCAGATACGCAGTATTTT
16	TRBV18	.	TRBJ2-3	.	CASSPPLGTSTDTQYF	TGTGCCAGCTCACCCCCGCTAGGCACTAGCACAGATACGCAGTATTTT
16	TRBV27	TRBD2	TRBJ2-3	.	CASSPGLGSSTDTQYF	TGTGCCAGCAGTCCGGGACTAGGATCTAGCACAGATACGCAGTATTTT
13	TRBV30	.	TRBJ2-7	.	CAWSVQQLYEQYF	TGTGCCTGGAGTGTACAACAGCTCTACGAGCAGTACTTC
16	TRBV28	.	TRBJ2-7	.	CASSLRYNGVYYEQYF	TGTGCCAGCAGCCTCCGGTATAACGGTGTTTACTACGAGCAGTACTTC
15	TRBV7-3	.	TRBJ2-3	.	CASSLTSSVSDTQYF	TGTGCCAGCAGCTTAACCTCTAGCGTATCAGATACGCAGTATTTT
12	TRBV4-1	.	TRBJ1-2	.	CASSQPDYGYTF	TGCGCCAGCAGCCAACCAGACTATGGCTACACCTTC
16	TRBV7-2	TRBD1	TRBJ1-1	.	CASSYRDRAFMAEAFF	TGTGCCAGCAGCTACCGGGACAGGGCTTTTATGGCTGAAGCTTTCTTT
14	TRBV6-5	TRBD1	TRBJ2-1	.	CASSYSPTGGGQFF	TGTGCCAGCAGTTACTCACCGACAGGGGGGGGGCAGTTCTTC
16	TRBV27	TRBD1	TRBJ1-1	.	CASSLSYRGRGAEAFF	TGTGCCAGCAGTTTATCCTACAGGGGGCGAGGGGCTGAAGCTTTCTTT
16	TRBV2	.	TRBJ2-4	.	CASRANRSLAKNIQYF	TGTGCCAGCAGAGCCAACAGATCCTTAGCCAAAAACATTCAGTACTTC
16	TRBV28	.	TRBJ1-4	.	CASSLRGGGTNEKLFF	TGTGCCAGCAGTTTAAGAGGCGGGGGAACTAATGAAAAACTGTTTTTT
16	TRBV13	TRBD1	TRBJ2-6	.	CASSQGTGTGANVLTF	TGTGCCAGCAGCCAAGGGACAGGGACTGGGGCCAACGTCCTGACTTTC
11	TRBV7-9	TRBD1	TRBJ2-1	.	CASSSRDREFF	TGTGCCAGCAGCTCCCGGGACAGGGAGTTCTTC
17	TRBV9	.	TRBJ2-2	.	CASSLILVVQGTGELFF	TGTGCCAGCAGCCTCATACTAGTTGTGCAAGGAACCGGGGAGCTGTTTTTT
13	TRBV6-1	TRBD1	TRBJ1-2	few	CASIPTGTYGYTF	TGTGCCAGCATACCGACAGGGACCTATGGCTACACCTTC